The 3 T cell receptor beta chains in this list originate from one sample, sequenced in a study of breast tumors, draining lymph nodes, adjacent tissues listed by TCRdb under 2016. The axillary draining lymph nodes of breast cancer patients were the source of the lymph node samples. Library creation used multiplex PCR. Instrument on record: Illumina HiSeq 2000. Using fastp trimming at Q25 and MiXCR clonotype assembly, TCRdb reanalyzed the public sequencing data and kept in-frame beta chains. Rows are combined by CDR3 protein, so each entry shows the most common genes and DNA. This sample comprises 160,000 or so distinct CDR3 sequences, 30% to 40% of them detected only once. About 3.8% of the sample lies in the top ten. The source material was axillary lymph node tissue. These receptors all stem from a female donor with breast cancer. Some clones in this sample may be carry-over from other donors' samples.

Comments on this clonotype: This may arise from a read error, as a much more abundant clone is one base away. The gene calls are TRBV20-1 and TRBJ2-1, with D possibly matching TRBD2 (5 bases). Germline V gene sequence: CDR1 DFQATT, CDR2 SNEGSKA (reference sequence). This CDR3 is 14 amino acids long. V lost 5 bases and J 9 bases, leaving 20 bases between the germline ends. CDR3 region: CSAGSGLPPPEQFF. DNA of the CDR3: TGCAGTGCTGGATCAGGACTTCCCCCCCCTGAGCAGTTCTTC.

This clonotype was counted many times. The chain combines TRBV5-5 with TRBJ2-2; TRBD2 agrees at 8 bases. Germline V gene lookup returns CDR1 SGHKS and CDR2 YYEKEE (reference sequence). V shed 4 bases and J 6 bases; nucleotides not matched to a gene: 14. The CDR3 length is 17 residues. CDR3 nucleotides: TGTGCCAGCAGCGCTACCCCGGGACTAGGTTTCGCCGGGGAGCTGTTTTTT. Its translation: CASSATPGLGFAGELFF.

In the case of this clonotype: This may be a read error, as it is one base from a much larger clone. The rearrangement uses TRBV6-5 and TRBJ1-5; no reliable D call. From germline, CDR1 is MNHEY and CDR2 SVGAGI. The CDR3 is made up of 15 amino acids. CDR3 sequence: CASSFGIYSSQPQHF. CDR3 bases: TGTGCCAGCAGTTTTGGGATATATAGCAGTCAGCCCCAGCATTTT.